This TCR beta chain was documented in a study of blood T cells in healthy people across ages. The study isolated at least 6.5 million PBMCs from each sample. Each sample provided at least 5.5 micrograms of extracted total RNA. General study findings and limits: When set beside aged donors, long-lived donors presented more naive CD4+ cells and higher diversity.

Germline CDR1 is KGHSH and CDR2 is LQKENI. The CDR3 length is 11 residues. Trimming took 6 bases from V and 6 from J, leaving 9 bases between them. The second PCR ran 7 to 11 cycles with a sample-barcoded 5' primer and J-beta primers. One entry per CDR3 protein, called by TCRdb with MiXCR from the 5' RACE reads. The sample holds about 900,000 distinct CDR3 sequences, roughly 43% seen once. This clonotype was found many times. Its target is unknown. The sample comprised blood. This chain connects TRBV18 to TRBJ2-7; D is perhaps TRBD1 or TRBD2 (5 bases each). The clonotype originates from a man in his thirties or forties in good health. The CDR3 sequence is CASSVGVEQYF. DNA for the CDR3: TGTGCCAGCTCCGTGGGGGTCGAGCAGTACTTC.